These T cell receptor beta chains were read from a single sample in a study of vaccination effects on CD4 cells after COVID-19. TCRdb's copy holds only in-frame clones and misses some; the assay was immunoSEQ multiplex PCR. Seen here are under 80,000 clones, about 80% observed once, and the top ten hold 0.85% to 1%. The antigens these receptors bind are not known. The specimen comprised CD4+ T cells from PBMCs cultured with HCoV-OC43 spike peptides, sampled after COVID-19 vaccination. Every receptor here comes from a human donor who received a COVID-19 vaccine. Each CDR3 is given with its conserved first and last residue. D genes are given only for firm matches. Clone size appears in some rows only: once, few, many, or a class for an expanded clone.

clone_size	v_call	d_call	j_call	cdr3_length	cdr3_aa	cdr3_nt
-	TRBV7-2	TRBD1	TRBJ1-2	15	CASSPRGTGGGGYTF	TGTGCCAGCAGCCCCCGGGGGACAGGGGGCGGCGGCTACACCTTC
-	TRBV5-4	-	TRBJ2-1	14	CASSSKTGYNEQFF	TGTGCCAGCAGCTCCAAGACAGGCTACAATGAGCAGTTCTTC
-	TRBV3-1/TRBV3-2	TRBD1	TRBJ1-3	15	CASSQGTGGWNTIYF	TGTGCCAGCAGCCAAGGGACAGGGGGATGGAACACCATATATTTT
once	TRBV5-4	-	TRBJ2-5	15	CASSSSGGPTETQYF	TGTGCCAGCAGCTCTTCCGGGGGGCCGACCGAGACCCAGTACTTC
-	TRBV6-2/TRBV6-3	TRBD2	TRBJ2-3	18	CASSPQGLAGVLTDTQYF	TGTGCCAGCAGTCCCCAGGGCCTAGCGGGGGTCCTCACAGATACGCAGTATTTT
-	TRBV3-1/TRBV3-2	-	TRBJ1-2	13	CASSQDGLRGYTF	TGTGCCAGCAGCCAAGATGGGCTCAGGGGCTACACCTTC
few	TRBV9	-	TRBJ2-5	15	CASSVAAGAQETQYF	TGTGCCAGCAGCGTAGCTGCCGGGGCGCAAGAGACCCAGTACTTC
-	TRBV2	TRBD1	TRBJ1-4	16	CASSEWDSTTNEKLFF	TGTGCCAGCAGTGAATGGGACAGCACAACTAATGAAAAACTGTTTTTT
-	TRBV28	TRBD1	TRBJ2-1	16	CASSSAGTDAYNEQFF	TGTGCCAGCAGTTCCGCCGGGACAGATGCCTACAATGAGCAGTTCTTC
-	TRBV19	-	TRBJ1-1	13	CASSNNLNTEAFF	TGTGCCAGTAGTAACAATTTGAACACTGAAGCTTTCTTT
-	TRBV5-6	-	TRBJ2-5	19	CASSRIGGVGQAGQETQYF	TGTGCCAGCAGCCGAATTGGTGGGGTTGGACAGGCGGGACAAGAGACCCAGTACTTC
few	TRBV5-1	-	TRBJ2-2	17	CASSRAMGDPNTGELFF	TGCGCCAGCAGCCGGGCTATGGGGGACCCGAACACCGGGGAGCTGTTTTTT
-	TRBV5-1	-	TRBJ2-1	13	CASGGESYNEQFF	TGCGCCTCAGGAGGCGAAAGCTACAATGAGCAGTTCTTC
few	TRBV7-2	-	TRBJ1-2	13	CASSLGQVDGYTF	TGTGCCAGCAGCTTAGGACAGGTCGATGGCTACACCTTC
-	TRBV9	-	TRBJ1-1	16	CASSPSFGTMNTEAFF	TGTGCCAGCAGTCCCTCCTTCGGGACGATGAACACTGAAGCTTTCTTT
-	TRBV5-1	-	TRBJ1-4	15	CASSRNSATNEKLFF	TGCGCCAGCAGCAGAAACAGCGCAACTAATGAAAAACTGTTTTTT
-	TRBV18	-	TRBJ1-6	14	CASSPGLGNSPLHF	TGTGCCAGCTCACCCGGACTAGGCAATTCACCCCTCCACTTT
few	TRBV28	TRBD2	TRBJ2-3	14	CASSKRGGADTQYF	TGTGCCAGCAGTAAGCGGGGGGGGGCCGATACGCAGTATTTT
-	TRBV12-3/TRBV12-4	-	TRBJ2-1	12	CASSLWGKAPFF	TGTGCCAGCAGTTTATGGGGGAAAGCGCCGTTCTTC
-	TRBV7-9	-	TRBJ2-5	16	CASSSALDAYQETQYF	TGTGCCAGCAGCTCAGCCCTGGACGCGTACCAAGAGACCCAGTACTTC
-	TRBV2	-	TRBJ2-2	14	CASSEAPNTGELFF	TGTGCCAGCAGTGAAGCCCCGAACACCGGGGAGCTGTTTTTT
-	TRBV5-1	-	TRBJ1-1	13	CASSWPGDTEAFF	TGCGCCAGCAGCTGGCCAGGGGACACTGAAGCTTTCTTT
-	TRBV7-8	TRBD1	TRBJ1-4	20	CASSLWETGREWGKNEKLFF	TGTGCCAGCAGCTTATGGGAGACAGGGAGGGAGTGGGGGAAAAATGAAAAACTGTTTTTT
-	TRBV18	TRBD1	TRBJ1-2	14	CASSPVDRNYGYTF	TGTGCCAGCTCACCAGTGGACAGGAACTATGGCTACACCTTC
-	TRBV7-3	-	TRBJ2-5	12	CASSLSPETQYF	TGTGCCAGCAGCTTATCCCCCGAGACCCAGTACTTC
-	TRBV7-3	-	TRBJ1-6	14	CASSLSGIGSPLHF	TGTGCCAGCAGTCTCTCGGGGATTGGATCACCCCTCCACTTT